This passage covers 28 T cell receptor beta chains from one sample sequenced in a study of early T cells in non-severe SARS-CoV-2 infection. MiXCR was run by TCRdb on the 5' RACE reads, yielding one entry per CDR3 protein. The data hold approximately 49,000 distinct CDR3 sequences, with about 12% observed a single time. The sample consisted of whole blood. The receptor source for this set is an adult who was a healthcare worker with PCR-confirmed SARS-CoV-2 infection or an uninfected control (not recorded which).

This clonotype showed up just once. The chain uses TRBV5-1 and TRBJ2-3; weak D call: TRBD2 (6 bases). V was shortened by 1 base and J by 1 base, with 7 bases between the two germline ends. Germline V gives CDR1 SGHRS, CDR2 YFSETQ. The CDR3 spans 14 residues. CDR3 sequence: CASSLSGGTDTQYF. The CDR3 DNA sequence: TGCGCCAGCAGCTTGTCGGGGGGCACAGATACGCAGTATTTT.

The table lists this clonotype with a count of one. The rearrangement links TRBV9 to TRBJ2-7; D call uncertain. The CDR3 has 14 amino acids. Germline CDR1 is SGDLS and CDR2 is YYNGEE. The V and J ends lost 0 bases and 2 bases respectively, with 9 bases between them. CDR3 loop: CASSVGTATYEQYF. The CDR3 DNA reads TGTGCCAGCAGCGTAGGGACGGCGACCTACGAGCAGTACTTC.

This clonotype showed up just a few times. The chain joins TRBV28 to TRBJ2-3; possibly TRBD2 for D (5 bases). The germline CDR1 and CDR2 sequences are MDHEN and SYDVKM. The CDR3 spans 13 residues. The germline V and J ends were trimmed by 6 bases and 8 bases, with 15 bases remaining between them. The DNA for the CDR3 is TGTGCCAGCAGCTGGAATAGCCGGGGTACGCAGTATTTT. Translated, it gives CASSWNSRGTQYF.

This clonotype was seen repeatedly, ten times or more. This chain links TRBV6-1 with TRBJ1-2, with D unresolved. V was cut by 6 bases and J by 2 bases, with 7 bases left in between. The CDR3 is 12 residues long. Germline CDR1 MNHNS, CDR2 SASEGT. The CDR3 is CASRGSNYGYTF. The DNA for the CDR3 is TGTGCCAGCAGGGGTTCCAACTATGGCTACACCTTC.

This clonotype has just a few counts. The V call is TRBV6-6, the J call TRBJ2-1; 7 bases are a match to TRBD2. Germline V gene lookup returns CDR1 MNHNY and CDR2 SVGAGI (reference sequence). The V segment lost 8 bases and the J segment 7 bases; nucleotides outside the gene matches: 11. The CDR3 has 14 amino acids. The CDR3 here is CASCLGGLVNEQFF. The CDR3, as DNA: TGTGCCAGCTGCCTGGGAGGGCTGGTAAATGAGCAGTTCTTC.

This clonotype has a count of ten or more. V gene TRBV6-1 combines with J gene TRBJ1-3; D is possibly TRBD1 (5 bases). The CDR3 covers 16 residues. The V end was cut by 6 bases, the J end by 2 bases, with 17 bases between. Germline V gives CDR1 MNHNS, CDR2 SASEGT. This CDR3 reads CASSEWAGRAGNTIYF. The DNA for the CDR3 is TGTGCCAGCAGCGAATGGGCAGGGAGGGCTGGAAACACCATATATTTT.

This sequence joins TRBV29-1 and TRBJ2-3, with 13 bases identical to TRBD2. CDR3 length: 15 amino acids. Germline CDR1 reads SQVTM; CDR2 reads ANQGSEA. J was trimmed by 5 bases and V by 7 bases; bases with no gene match: 9. This CDR3 reads CSAAGLAGVGDTQYF. The CDR3 bases are TGCAGCGCCGCCGGACTAGCGGGAGTAGGAGATACGCAGTATTTT.

On this clonotype: Compared with germline, one end of the junction differs, possibly owing to a read error. The chain links TRBV7-7 to TRBJ2-5; TRBD1 agrees at 7 bases. The CDR3 spans 13 residues. Per the germline V gene, CDR1 is SSHAT and CDR2 is FNYEAQ (reference sequence). CDR3 nucleotides: TGTGCTAGCAGTCTAGACAGGGTGGAGACCCAGTACTTC. Translating it yields CASSLDRVETQYF.

This clonotype was seen a few times. In DNA, the CDR3 is TGTGCCAGCAGTCGACAGGGGCTGTACGAGCAGTACTTC. It codes for CASSRQGLYEQYF. The chain is built from TRBV27 and TRBJ2-7; the match to TRBD1 covers 8 bases. The V gene's germline CDR1 is MNHEY and CDR2 SMNVEV (reference sequence). The V gene end was trimmed by 5 bases and the J gene end by 4 bases; junction bases not matched to a gene: 4. This CDR3 spans 13 amino acids.

Ten or more counts support this clonotype. This sequence joins TRBV11-2 and TRBJ2-7; 7 nucleotides line up with TRBD2. The V and J ends lost 3 bases and 0 bases, in that order; junction bases with no gene match: 8. Looked up from germline, CDR1 is SGHAT and CDR2 is FQNNGV. The CDR3 length is 16 residues. For the CDR3, the DNA is TGTGCCAGCAGCTTTACCCTCGCGGGGGACTCCTACGAGCAGTACTTC. This codes for CASSFTLAGDSYEQYF. The complete variable domain, with remaining parts taken from reference TRBV11-2 and TRBJ2-7, reads EAGVAQSPRYKIIEKRQSVAFWCNPISGHATLYWYQQILGQGPKLLIQFQNNGVVDDSQLPKDRFSAERLKGVDSTLKIQPAKLEDSAVYLCASSFTLAGDSYEQYFGPGTRLTVT.

This clonotype was counted between two and nine times. The CDR3 DNA is TGTGCCAGCAGTTACCCCATCATGGGGGGGGCTTTCTTT. Encoded protein: CASSYPIMGGAFF. J is TRBJ1-1 and V is TRBV12-3 or TRBV12-4; TRBD1 is a possible D gene (5 bases). Trimming stripped 4 bases from V and 11 bases from J, with 17 bases between. The CDR3 has 13 residues.

The J gene is TRBJ1-1, the V gene TRBV29-1; D is perhaps TRBD1 (6 bases). The V end lost 6 bases, the J end lost 1 base, and 9 bases lay between the germline ends. Germline lookup yields CDR1 SQVTM and CDR2 ANQGSEA. This CDR3 is 12 amino acids long. CDR3 region: CSVGTPNTEAFF. The DNA of the CDR3 is TGCAGCGTCGGGACACCGAACACTGAAGCTTTCTTT.

The V and J genes are TRBV6-1 and TRBJ2-5; TRBD2 is a possible D gene (6 bases). Looked up from germline, CDR1 is MNHNS and CDR2 is SASEGT. The CDR3 spans 15 residues. Trimming pared 1 base from V and 5 bases from J, leaving 14 bases between. CDR3 in DNA: TGTGCCAGCAGTGAAGGGGTGACTAGTTTCGAGACCCAGTACTTC. Translation gives CASSEGVTSFETQYF.

This clonotype came up many times. The CDR3 coding sequence is TGCAGTGCTAGAGAGTACACGGAGAGCATCGGGGAGCTGTTTTTT. Protein sequence: CSAREYTESIGELFF. The chain links TRBV20-1 to TRBJ2-2; D remains ambiguous. The germline V gene has CDR1 DFQATT and CDR2 SNEGSKA (reference sequence). Trimming stripped 0 bases from V and 7 bases from J, with 15 bases between. CDR3 length: 15 amino acids.

This clonotype came up many times. The rearrangement uses TRBV9 and TRBJ2-1, with TRBD2 matching 9 bases. The CDR3 has 18 amino acids. Germline V CDR1 and CDR2: SGDLS, YYNGEE. Trimming cost V 0 bases and J 5 bases; bases outside gene matches: 12. This CDR3 is CASSVAPGGTSRDNEQFF. The DNA of the CDR3 is TGTGCCAGCAGCGTAGCTCCTGGCGGGACTAGCCGCGACAATGAGCAGTTCTTC.

There are a few counts of this clonotype. This chain uses TRBV5-1 with TRBJ2-3, with 8 bases identical to TRBD1. CDR3 size: 16 residues. Germline V lookup: CDR1 SGHRS, CDR2 YFSETQ. J lost 1 base, V lost 4 bases, and 8 bases had no gene match. The CDR3 DNA follows: TGCGCCAGCAGCCTGATTGGACAGGGAGGCACAGATACGCAGTATTTT. Translated: CASSLIGQGGTDTQYF. The full variable domain, with the rest looked up from reference TRBV5-1 and TRBJ2-3, is KAGVTQTPRYLIKTRGQQVTLSCSPISGHRSVSWYQQTPGQGLQFLFEYFSETQRNKGNFPGRFSGRQFSNSRSEMNVSTLELGDSALYLCASSLIGQGGTDTQYFGPGTRLTVL.

The chain employs TRBV12-3 or TRBV12-4 and TRBJ2-7, with D perhaps assigned TRBD1 or TRBD2 (5 bases each). Trimming left V 2 bases short and J 2 bases short, with 13 bases between. The CDR3 is 15 amino acids. As DNA, the CDR3 is TGTGCCAGCAGTTTAAGAGGGCTGGGGGCCTACGAGCAGTACTTC. Protein product: CASSLRGLGAYEQYF.

This clonotype was recorded at least ten times. The genes are TRBV29-1 and TRBJ2-7; D is possibly TRBD1 (5 bases). The V end lost 4 bases, the J end lost 7 bases, and 17 bases lay between the germline ends. Germline values: CDR1 SQVTM, CDR2 ANQGSEA. The CDR3 has 13 residues. CDR3 bases: TGCAGCGTTGGGTCGGCACAGGCCCCTGAGCAGTACTTC. It translates to CSVGSAQAPEQYF.

This clonotype was recorded many times. The chain carries TRBV5-1 and TRBJ1-1, with D tentatively TRBD1 (6 bases). The ends were cut back, 4 bases at V and 4 bases at J, with 26 bases in the middle. This CDR3 is built from 18 residues. Germline CDR1 reads SGHRS; CDR2 reads YFSETQ. The CDR3 sequence is CASSPVGGRRGSSTEAFF. In DNA form, the CDR3 reads TGCGCCAGCAGCCCCGTCGGGGGGCGAAGGGGTTCGAGCACTGAAGCTTTCTTT. Supplemented by reference TRBV5-1 and TRBJ1-1, the full variable domain reads KAGVTQTPRYLIKTRGQQVTLSCSPISGHRSVSWYQQTPGQGLQFLFEYFSETQRNKGNFPGRFSGRQFSNSRSEMNVSTLELGDSALYLCASSPVGGRRGSSTEAFFGQGTRLTVV.

This clonotype was seen repeatedly, ten times or more. The V gene is TRBV18, the J gene TRBJ2-1; perhaps TRBD2 as D (6 bases). Germline CDR1 is KGHSH and CDR2 is LQKENI. The germline V and J ends were trimmed by 2 bases and 7 bases, with 12 bases remaining between them. This CDR3 comprises 14 residues. Here the CDR3 reads CASSPNRERNEQFF. The CDR3 coding sequence is TGTGCCAGCTCACCAAACCGGGAGAGGAATGAGCAGTTCTTC. Together with reference TRBV18 and TRBJ2-1, the CDR3 gives the full variable domain: NAGVMQNPRHLVRRRGQEARLRCSPMKGHSHVYWYRQLPEEGLKFMVYLQKENIIDESGMPKERFSAEFPKEGPSILRIQQVVRGDSAAYFCASSPNRERNEQFFGPGTRLTVL.

This clonotype was found many times. The chain links TRBV7-3 to TRBJ2-2; possible D gene TRBD2, 6 bases. Germline V gives CDR1 SGHTA, CDR2 FQGTGA. The CDR3 is 12 amino acids. Between the trimmed V and J ends, which lost 4 bases and 6 bases, there was a span of 6 bases. The CDR3 sequence: CASSSGAGELFF. CDR3 sequence (DNA): TGTGCCAGCAGCTCGGGGGCCGGGGAGCTGTTTTTT. The full variable domain, rest sourced from reference TRBV7-3 and TRBJ2-2, is GAGVSQTPSNKVTEKGKYVELRCDPISGHTALYWYRQSLGQGPEFLIYFQGTGAADDSGLPNDRFFAVRPEGSVSTLKIQRTERGDSAVYLCASSSGAGELFFGEGSRLTVL.

This clonotype was observed many times. The CDR3 DNA reads as TGTGCCAGCAGCTTGGTCCAGGGTTCCTATAATTCACCCCTCCACTTT. Amino acids: CASSLVQGSYNSPLHF. V gene TRBV28 combines with J gene TRBJ1-6; a weak D match, TRBD1 (5 bases). Germline V lookup: CDR1 MDHEN, CDR2 SYDVKM. The CDR3 contains 16 residues. V was trimmed by 6 bases and J by 1 base, leaving 13 bases between them.

This clonotype has more than one count but fewer than ten. The chain carries TRBV7-3 and TRBJ2-5; TRBD2 agrees at 11 bases. V was pared by 2 bases and J by 5 bases, with 7 bases of the junction left unmatched. In germline, CDR1 is SGHTA, CDR2 FQGTGA. The CDR3 is 16 residues long. CDR3 coding DNA: TGTGCCAGCAGCTTATTAGCGGGAGGGCCGTATGAGACCCAGTACTTC. Encoded protein: CASSLLAGGPYETQYF.

This sequence joins TRBV3-1 and TRBJ2-2; TRBD2 might be the D (7 bases). Germline CDR1 LGHDT, CDR2 YNNKEL (reference sequence). The CDR3 sequence is 18 residues long. The germline V and J ends were trimmed by 1 base and 5 bases, with 20 bases remaining between them. The CDR3 here is CASSQGLLRGARTGELFF. The CDR3 DNA is TGTGCCAGCAGCCAAGGATTGCTTCGGGGGGCGCGAACCGGGGAGCTGTTTTTT.

This chain connects TRBV7-3 to TRBJ1-6; 9 bases align to TRBD1. With 5 bases clipped from V and 7 bases from J, the junction kept 18 bases outside the gene matches. CDR1 and CDR2 (germline): SGHTA, FQGTGA. This CDR3 region has 19 residues. The DNA for the CDR3 is TGTGCCAGCAGCAATTATCCTCCGGGACAGGGTATTTGGAATTCACCCCTCCACTTT. Translation: CASSNYPPGQGIWNSPLHF.

The table lists this clonotype with many counts. V is TRBV11-2 and J is TRBJ1-4; no firm D call. The CDR3 contains 15 residues. Trimming cost V 1 base and J 3 bases, with 9 bases left between them. Germline CDR1 reads SGHAT; CDR2 reads FQNNGV. DNA for the CDR3: TGTGCCAGCAGCTTAGTTGGGTCGGCTAATGAAAAACTGTTTTTT. Translating it yields CASSLVGSANEKLFF.

This clonotype has only a few counts. The chain joins TRBV6-5 to TRBJ2-1; D is perhaps TRBD1 (5 bases). This CDR3 is 14 amino acids long. The germline V gene has CDR1 MNHEY and CDR2 SVGAGI. Trimming removed 5 bases from V and 10 bases from J, with 18 bases in between. CDR3 sequence: CASSQGANSGEQFF. The CDR3 DNA reads TGTGCCAGCAGTCAGGGCGCCAACTCAGGGGAGCAGTTCTTC.

The count of this clonotype is one. This chain links TRBV24-1 with TRBJ1-1; D gene ambiguous. This CDR3 has 14 amino acids. The germline gives CDR1 KGHDR, CDR2 SFDVKD. The germline V and J ends were trimmed by 8 bases and 0 bases, with 12 bases remaining between them. This CDR3 is CATKSSSLNTEAFF. The CDR3 DNA reads as TGTGCCACCAAATCAAGCTCCCTGAACACTGAAGCTTTCTTT.